The rows below give T cell receptor beta chains drawn from one sample of a study of radiation and T cells in renal cell carcinoma. Assay: immunoSEQ multiplex PCR; the TCRdb copy retains only in-frame clones and omits some. The sample yields 140,000 or so clones, about 88% seen once. Sequencing used blood, obtained from a patient whose treatment included radiotherapy and nephrectomy. The source is a woman aged 45-59 years with renal cell carcinoma. The CDR3 runs from the conserved cysteine through the conserved F or W. Fields, in order: J gene, V gene, D gene, clone size, CDR3 protein, CDR3 DNA. The D gene is left open where the match is weak. Only part of the rows carry a size: once, few, many, or a class if the clone is expanded.

TRBJ2-2 | TRBV12-5 | . | . | CASGLGDSGELFF | TGTGCTAGTGGTTTGGGCGACTCCGGGGAGCTGTTTTTT
TRBJ1-6 | TRBV5-1 | . | once | CASSLEAGNSPLHF | TGCGCCAGCAGCTTGGAGGCAGGTAATTCACCCCTCCACTTT
TRBJ2-5 | TRBV5-4 | TRBD2 | . | CASSLVSGEGKTQYF | TGTGCCAGCAGCTTGGTTAGCGGGGAAGGGAAGACCCAGTACTTC
TRBJ2-5 | TRBV19 | . | . | CASSTSPLLTGETQYF | TGTGCCAGTAGTACCTCCCCACTTTTGACTGGGGAGACCCAGTACTTC
TRBJ2-7 | TRBV6-1 | . | . | CASNDGGFSYEQYF | TGTGCCAGCAATGACGGAGGTTTCTCCTACGAGCAGTACTTC
TRBJ2-3 | TRBV9 | TRBD1 | . | CASSTPGTGELGTQYF | TGTGCCAGCAGCACCCCCGGGACAGGGGAATTGGGTACGCAGTATTTT
TRBJ2-5 | TRBV7-2 | . | . | CASSLAGWYQETQYF | TGTGCCAGCAGCTTAGCGGGGTGGTACCAAGAGACCCAGTACTTC
TRBJ2-1 | TRBV7-2 | TRBD2 | . | CASSLDGGARSDEQFF | TGTGCCAGCAGCCTTGACGGGGGGGCCAGGTCCGATGAGCAGTTCTTC
TRBJ1-2 | TRBV7-9 | . | few | CASSPPRGIGGYTF | TGTGCCAGCAGCCCTCCCCGGGGGATAGGTGGCTACACCTTC
TRBJ2-5 | TRBV30 | TRBD1 | . | CAWFPLLPGQGKSRDSQETQYF | TGTGCCTGGTTTCCCCTCCTCCCGGGACAGGGGAAATCGCGGGACTCCCAAGAGACCCAGTACTTC
TRBJ1-2 | TRBV18 | . | . | CASSPPGQGGYTF | TGTGCCAGCTCACCACCAGGCCAGGGTGGCTACACCTTC
TRBJ1-4 | TRBV5-6 | TRBD1 | . | CASSLAGQGREEKLFF | TGTGCCAGCAGCTTGGCTGGACAGGGGCGCGAAGAAAAACTGTTTTTT
TRBJ2-3 | TRBV29-1 | . | . | CSVERERSTDTQYF | TGCAGCGTTGAAAGGGAGCGGAGCACAGATACGCAGTATTTT
TRBJ1-2 | TRBV5-1 | TRBD1 | . | CASSLRASTGGGYGYTF | TGCGCCAGCAGCCTGAGGGCCTCGACAGGGGGCGGGTATGGCTACACCTTC
TRBJ2-7 | TRBV6-5 | . | . | CATALGTHEQYF | TGTGCCACCGCCCTCGGTACCCACGAGCAGTACTTC
TRBJ2-7 | TRBV6-1 | . | . | CASTPDSSYEQYF | TGTGCCAGCACCCCGGACAGCTCCTACGAGCAGTACTTC
TRBJ1-1 | TRBV10-2 | . | . | CASSEGVGGSGEAFF | TGCGCCAGCAGTGAGGGCGTAGGGGGGTCCGGGGAAGCTTTCTTT
TRBJ1-6 | TRBV7-9 | . | . | CASSFAGLNSPLHF | TGTGCCAGCAGCTTTGCAGGGCTGAATTCACCCCTCCACTTT
TRBJ2-1 | TRBV6-5 | TRBD2 | . | CASRGGVFPNEQFF | TGTGCCAGCAGGGGGGGGGTGTTCCCGAATGAGCAGTTCTTC
TRBJ1-3 | TRBV6-6 | . | . | CASSPYTGSGNTIYF | TGTGCCAGCAGTCCCTACACAGGGAGTGGAAACACCATATATTTT
TRBJ1-1 | TRBV6-6 | . | . | CASSYLQNTEAFF | TGTGCCAGCAGTTACTTACAGAACACTGAAGCTTTCTTT
TRBJ1-2 | TRBV19 | . | . | CASSSRYGYTF | TGTGCCAGTAGTTCCCGTTATGGCTACACCTTC
TRBJ2-7 | TRBV5-1 | . | . | CASSLGAGGGQSYEQYF | TGCGCCAGCAGCTTGGGAGCGGGTGGTGGACAATCCTACGAGCAGTACTTC
TRBJ1-4 | TRBV7-9 | . | . | CASSLQGISEKLFF | TGTGCCAGCAGCCTCCAGGGAATTAGTGAAAAACTGTTTTTT
TRBJ1-4 | TRBV11-2 | . | . | CASSLVKANEKLFF | TGTGCCAGCAGCTTAGTTAAGGCTAATGAAAAACTGTTTTTT
TRBJ2-3 | TRBV7-3 | TRBD1 | . | CASSFGTGRTDTQYF | TGTGCCAGCAGCTTCGGGACAGGGCGTACAGATACGCAGTATTTT
TRBJ2-2 | TRBV19 | TRBD1 | once | CASSRTGNGGELFF | TGTGCCAGTAGCCGGACAGGGAATGGCGGGGAGCTGTTTTTT
TRBJ1-5 | TRBV4-2 | . | . | CASSQDGQGGNQPQHF | TGTGCCAGCAGCCAAGATGGGCAGGGAGGCAATCAGCCCCAGCATTTT
TRBJ1-2 | TRBV7-3 | TRBD1 | . | CASSFRQGGGYTF | TGTGCCAGCAGCTTCCGACAGGGGGGTGGCTACACCTTC
TRBJ1-3 | TRBV19 | . | once | CASSIQILPSSGNTIYF | TGTGCCAGTAGTATACAGATTCTCCCATCCTCTGGAAACACCATATATTTT
TRBJ2-5 | TRBV7-2 | . | . | CASRGSGAYQETQYF | TGTGCCAGCAGGGGTAGCGGCGCCTACCAAGAGACCCAGTACTTC
TRBJ1-1 | TRBV5-1 | . | . | CASRGGENTEAFF | TGCGCCAGCAGAGGGGGAGAGAACACTGAAGCTTTCTTT
TRBJ2-1 | TRBV11-3 | TRBD1 | . | CASSPDRATYNEQFF | TGTGCCAGCAGCCCAGACAGGGCAACCTACAATGAGCAGTTCTTC
TRBJ1-1 | TRBV18 | TRBD1 | . | CASSPQSTGRNTEAFF | TGTGCCAGCTCACCACAGTCGACAGGGAGGAACACTGAAGCTTTCTTT
TRBJ2-7 | TRBV11-2 | . | . | CASSSRLGSYEQYF | TGTGCCAGCAGCTCGCGACTAGGTTCCTACGAGCAGTACTTC
TRBJ2-1 | TRBV5-4 | TRBD2 | . | CASSFRRTSGGAGEQFF | TGTGCCAGCAGCTTTAGGAGGACTAGCGGGGGGGCTGGTGAGCAGTTCTTC
TRBJ2-3 | TRBV9 | . | . | CASRGGGTDTQYF | TGTGCCAGCAGGGGCGGGGGCACAGATACGCAGTATTTT
TRBJ2-3 | TRBV13 | TRBD2 | . | CASSSVGGSTDTQYF | TGTGCCAGCAGCTCCGTCGGGGGGAGCACAGATACGCAGTATTTT
TRBJ2-5 | TRBV10-3 | . | once | CAISEEETQYF | TGTGCCATCAGTGAAGAAGAGACCCAGTACTTC
TRBJ1-5 | TRBV5-1 | TRBD1 | . | CASSLGPDRGSNQPQHF | TGCGCCAGCAGCTTGGGGCCGGACAGGGGAAGTAATCAGCCCCAGCATTTT
TRBJ2-5 | TRBV29-1 | TRBD2 | . | CSVAPTSGGPGETQYF | TGCAGCGTCGCACCTACTAGCGGGGGGCCTGGGGAGACCCAGTACTTC
TRBJ1-4 | TRBV29-1 | . | . | CSAGTDLNEKLFF | TGCAGCGCTGGGACGGACCTTAATGAAAAACTGTTTTTT
TRBJ2-1 | TRBV2 | . | . | CASSEALRGGTQFF | TGTGCCAGCAGTGAAGCGCTTCGAGGAGGGACCCAGTTCTTC
TRBJ1-6 | TRBV5-6 | TRBD1 | . | CASSLRTGGDSPLHF | TGTGCCAGCAGCTTAAGGACAGGAGGGGATTCACCCCTCCACTTT
TRBJ1-1 | TRBV9 | . | . | CASSVVRNTEAFF | TGTGCCAGCAGCGTAGTAAGGAACACTGAAGCTTTCTTT
TRBJ2-6 | TRBV5-4 | . | . | CASSFKGRTGANVLTF | TGTGCCAGCAGCTTCAAGGGTCGGACTGGGGCCAACGTCCTGACTTTC
TRBJ2-4 | TRBV7-2 | . | . | CASSPLPPGHEQYF | TGTGCCAGCAGTCCCCTCCCCCCAGGACACGAACAGTACTTC
TRBJ2-6 | TRBV7-2 | . | . | CASSLAQAAGANVLTF | TGTGCCAGCAGCTTAGCGCAGGCTGCTGGGGCCAACGTCCTGACTTTC
TRBJ1-6 | TRBV30 | . | few | CAWSEAGSLGFLHF | TGTGCCTGGAGTGAGGCAGGTTCTTTAGGGTTCCTCCACTTT
TRBJ1-4 | TRBV9 | . | . | CASSGNIATNEKLFF | TGTGCCAGCAGTGGAAACATTGCAACTAATGAAAAACTGTTTTTT
TRBJ1-5 | TRBV10-2 | TRBD1 | few | CASSWTGRQPQHF | TGCGCCAGCAGTTGGACAGGACGTCAGCCCCAGCATTTT
TRBJ1-2 | TRBV2 | TRBD1 | few | CASRPGTVRGYTF | TGTGCCAGCAGACCCGGGACAGTTCGTGGCTACACCTTC
TRBJ1-6 | TRBV23-1 | TRBD1 | . | CASSPKDRIESPLHF | TGCGCCAGCAGCCCAAAGGACAGGATTGAATCACCCCTCCACTTT
TRBJ1-2 | TRBV4-1 | TRBD1 | . | CASSQRGGGASEGGYTF | TGCGCCAGCAGCCAAAGAGGAGGGGGCGCTTCAGAAGGTGGCTACACCTTC
TRBJ2-1 | TRBV19 | . | . | CASSIAGGTDSNEQFF | TGTGCCAGTAGTATAGCGGGCGGGACGGACTCCAATGAGCAGTTCTTC
TRBJ2-7 | TRBV6-5 | . | . | CASRSTSYEQYF | TGTGCCAGCAGATCTACGTCCTACGAGCAGTACTTC
TRBJ2-7 | TRBV9 | . | . | CASSVAERPVYEQYF | TGTGCCAGCAGCGTAGCCGAAAGACCCGTCTACGAGCAGTACTTC
TRBJ2-5 | TRBV7-8 | TRBD1 | . | CASSRGGMGETQYF | TGTGCCAGCAGTCGAGGGGGCATGGGGGAGACCCAGTACTTC
TRBJ1-4 | TRBV7-9 | . | once | CASSLARLTEPPEKLFF | TGTGCCAGCAGCTTAGCCCGTCTGACTGAACCTCCTGAAAAACTGTTTTTT